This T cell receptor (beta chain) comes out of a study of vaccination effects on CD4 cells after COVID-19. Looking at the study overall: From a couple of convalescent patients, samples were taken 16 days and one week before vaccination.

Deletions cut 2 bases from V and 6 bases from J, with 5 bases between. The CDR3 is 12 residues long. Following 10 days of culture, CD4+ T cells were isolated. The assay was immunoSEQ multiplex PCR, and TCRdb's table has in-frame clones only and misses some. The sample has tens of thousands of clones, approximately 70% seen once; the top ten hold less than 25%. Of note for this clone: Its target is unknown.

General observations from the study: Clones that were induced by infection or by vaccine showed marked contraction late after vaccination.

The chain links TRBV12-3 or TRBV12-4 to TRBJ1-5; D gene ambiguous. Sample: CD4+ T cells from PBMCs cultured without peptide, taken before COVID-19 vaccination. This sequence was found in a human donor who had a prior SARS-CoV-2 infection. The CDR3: CASSLNAQPQHF. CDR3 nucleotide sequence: TGTGCCAGCAGTTTAAATGCTCAGCCCCAGCATTTT.